This passage covers 2 T cell receptor beta chains from one sample sequenced in a study of PD-1 blockade in classical Hodgkin lymphoma. Profiled with immunoSEQ multiplex PCR; TCRdb holds only in-frame clones, not every one. The table has about 94,000 clones, about 91% seen once. Each patient experienced a relapse that followed autologous stem cell transplantation, and brentuximab vedotin exposure varied. Sequenced here: peripheral blood mononuclear cells (PBMCs), sampled before the second cycle of nivolumab. The receptors originated from a human donor with classical Hodgkin lymphoma.

CDR3 amino acids: CASSLASAGGWSEAFF. DNA for the CDR3: TGCGCCAGCAGCTTGGCCTCCGCAGGGGGGTGGTCTGAAGCTTTCTTT. The rearrangement joins TRBV5-1 to TRBJ1-1; TRBD1 matches at 7 bases. This CDR3 is 16 amino acids long. Germline loops: CDR1 SGHRS, CDR2 YFSETQ. After removal of 0 bases from V and 6 bases from J, the junction contained 11 bases not matched to a gene.

This clone was observed once. The V call is TRBV4-2, the J call TRBJ2-7, with a weak D call TRBD2 (5 bases). The germline gives CDR1 LGHNA, CDR2 YNFKEQ. The CDR3 totals 16 residues. Trimming stripped 0 bases from V and 6 bases from J, with 18 bases between. CDR3 sequence: CASSQDVSSGTSEQYF. Here the CDR3 DNA reads TGTGCCAGCAGCCAAGACGTATCAAGCGGAACCAGCGAGCAGTACTTC.